The rows below give T cell receptor beta chains drawn from one sample of a study of CD8 T cells in Susac syndrome. TCRdb used MiXCR to reprocess the immunoSEQ multiplex PCR reads, holding one entry per CDR3 protein. The sample consists of under 200,000 distinct CDR3 sequences, 75% to 95% of them appearing once. Sequenced: CD4+ T cells from PBMCs. These receptors were obtained from a human donor with Susac syndrome. The CDR3 runs from the conserved cysteine through the conserved F or W. A D gene is named only where the DNA matches it firmly. Rows give clone size only sometimes, using once, few, many, or a class for an expanded clone.

.	TRBV3-1	TRBJ1-1	.	TGTGCCAGCAGCCAAGTTGGCACTGAAGCTTTCTTT	CASSQVGTEAFF
.	TRBV6-5	TRBJ1-1	few	TGTGCCAGCACCCCGGGGGGATCTTTGGTTGAGGCTTTCTTT	CASTPGGSLVEAFF
.	TRBV6-5	TRBJ2-3	.	TGTGCCAGCAGTTACTCGGGAGATACGCAGTATTTT	CASSYSGDTQYF
.	TRBV7-2	TRBJ2-5	.	TGTGCCAGCAGTCAAGGCGCCCTGACCCAGTACTTC	CASSQGALTQYF
.	TRBV12-3/TRBV12-4	TRBJ2-7	few	TGTGCCAGCAGTTTAGCAGGTGTCTACGAGCAGTACTTC	CASSLAGVYEQYF
.	TRBV5-1	TRBJ2-7	few	TGCGCCACAACCACGGGACATACTACCTACGAGCAGTACTTC	CATTTGHTTYEQYF
.	TRBV5-1	TRBJ2-7	.	TGCGCCAGCAGCTTGGCCGCGGTTTCGTACGAGCAGTACTTC	CASSLAAVSYEQYF
.	TRBV6-5	TRBJ1-5	few	TGTGCCAGCAGTTACCAGGGCAATCAGCCCCAGCATTTT	CASSYQGNQPQHF
.	TRBV29-1	TRBJ1-5	.	TGCAGCGTTGGCCGGACAGCCGGGCAGCCCCAGCATTTT	CSVGRTAGQPQHF
.	TRBV24-1	TRBJ2-5	.	TGTGCCACCAGTGATTCTATGTTCCACACCTACCAAGAGACCCAGTACTTC	CATSDSMFHTYQETQYF